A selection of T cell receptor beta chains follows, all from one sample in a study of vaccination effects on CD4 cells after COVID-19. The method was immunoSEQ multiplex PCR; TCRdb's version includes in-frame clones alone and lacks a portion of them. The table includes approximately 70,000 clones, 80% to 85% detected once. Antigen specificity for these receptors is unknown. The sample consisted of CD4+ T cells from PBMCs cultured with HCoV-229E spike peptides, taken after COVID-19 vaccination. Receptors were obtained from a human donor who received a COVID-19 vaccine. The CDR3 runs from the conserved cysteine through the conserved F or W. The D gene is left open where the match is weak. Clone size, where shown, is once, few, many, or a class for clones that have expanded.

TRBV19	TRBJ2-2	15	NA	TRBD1	TGTGCCAGTAGAGACGACAGGGGAAACACCGGGGAGCTGTTTTTT	CASRDDRGNTGELFF
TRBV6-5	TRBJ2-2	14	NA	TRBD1	TGTGCCAGCAGGCCTACAGGGGGCATCGGGGAGCTGTTTTTT	CASRPTGGIGELFF
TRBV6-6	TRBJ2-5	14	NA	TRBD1	TGTGCCAGCAGTTCAACAGGGGGAAGTAAGACCCAGTACTTC	CASSSTGGSKTQYF
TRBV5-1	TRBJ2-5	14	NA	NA	TGCGCCAGCAGCTTTGGGTTCGATCAAGAGACCCAGTACTTC	CASSFGFDQETQYF
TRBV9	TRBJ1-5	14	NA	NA	TGTGCCAGCAGCCCCCGTGAGGGTGGGCAGCCCCAGCATTTT	CASSPREGGQPQHF
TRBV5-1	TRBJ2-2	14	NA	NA	TGCGCCAGCATCCAAGGCAGGAACACCGGGGAGCTGTTTTTT	CASIQGRNTGELFF
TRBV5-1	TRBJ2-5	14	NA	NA	TGCGCCAGCAGCTCAGACAGAGGAGAAGAGACCCAGTACTTC	CASSSDRGEETQYF
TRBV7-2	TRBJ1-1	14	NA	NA	TGTGCCAGCAGCTTAGTTGGGGTGAACACTGAAGCTTTCTTT	CASSLVGVNTEAFF
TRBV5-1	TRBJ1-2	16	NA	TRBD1	TGCGCCAGCAGCTCGGAAGGAGGGGGCGCGGGCTATGGCTACACCTTC	CASSSEGGGAGYGYTF
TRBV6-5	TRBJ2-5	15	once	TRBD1	TGTGCCAGCAAAACTGGACAGGGGAGAGAAGAGACCCAGTACTTC	CASKTGQGREETQYF
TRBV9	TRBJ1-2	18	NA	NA	TGTGCCAGCAGTAGGGGAATACGGGACACCCCCTATGGTTATGGCTACACCTTC	CASSRGIRDTPYGYGYTF
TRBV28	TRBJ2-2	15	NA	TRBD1	TGTGCCAGTCAAACAGGGGTAGTAGGCACCGGGGAGCTGTTTTTT	CASQTGVVGTGELFF
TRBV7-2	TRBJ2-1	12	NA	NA	TGTGCCAGCAGCTTACTGCCCCCAGAGCAGTTCTTC	CASSLLPPEQFF
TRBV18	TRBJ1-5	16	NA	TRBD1	TGTGCCAGCTCACCTACCGGGACAGGGAGTATCCAGCCCCAGCATTTT	CASSPTGTGSIQPQHF
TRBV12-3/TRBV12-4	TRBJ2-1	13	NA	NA	TGTGCCAGCAGACTTAGCCAGTACAATGAGCAGTTCTTC	CASRLSQYNEQFF
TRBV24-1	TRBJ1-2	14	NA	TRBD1	TGTGCCACCAGTGACACCCGGACAGGGGAAGGCTACACCTTC	CATSDTRTGEGYTF
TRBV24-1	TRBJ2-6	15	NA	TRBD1	TGTGCCATTGGACAGGGGGCTAATGGGGCCAACGTCCTGACTTTC	CAIGQGANGANVLTF
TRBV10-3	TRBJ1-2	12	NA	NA	TGTGCCACCCGAGCGGTCGACTATGGCTACACCTTC	CATRAVDYGYTF
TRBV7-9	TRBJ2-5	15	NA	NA	TGTGCCAGCAGCTTCGGGTGGGGGCAGTTAGAGACCCAGTACTTC	CASSFGWGQLETQYF
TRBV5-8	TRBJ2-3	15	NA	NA	TGTGCCAGCAGCGCTCGAGGGGTACGGACAGATACGCAGTATTTT	CASSARGVRTDTQYF
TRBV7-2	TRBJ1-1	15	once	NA	TGTGCCAGCAGCACCCAGGGGCAGTCGAACACTGAAGCTTTCTTT	CASSTQGQSNTEAFF
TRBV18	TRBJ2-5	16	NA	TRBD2	TGTGCCAGCTCACCACCTGGGACTAGAAATCAAGAGACCCAGTACTTC	CASSPPGTRNQETQYF
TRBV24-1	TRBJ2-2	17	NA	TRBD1	TGTGCCACCAGTGATTTGGGGACAGCTACGAACACCGGGGAGCTGTTTTTT	CATSDLGTATNTGELFF
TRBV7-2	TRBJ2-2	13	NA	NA	TGTGCCAGCAGCTTAAGTGGCTCCGGGGAGCTGTTTTTT	CASSLSGSGELFF
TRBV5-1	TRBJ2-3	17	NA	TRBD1	TGCGCCAGCAGCTTGATCTCTTGGGACAGGGTTACAGATACGCAGTATTTT	CASSLISWDRVTDTQYF
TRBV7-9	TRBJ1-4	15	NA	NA	TGTGCCAGCAGCTTCGGGGGCGGGGGGTCTGAAAAACTGTTTTTT	CASSFGGGGSEKLFF
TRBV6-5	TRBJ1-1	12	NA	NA	TGTGCCAGCAGCAGGGGGAACACTGAAGCTTTCTTT	CASSRGNTEAFF
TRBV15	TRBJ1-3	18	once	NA	TGTGCCACCAGCAGAGCATTCGGGACACCGAGCTCTGGAAACACCATATATTTT	CATSRAFGTPSSGNTIYF
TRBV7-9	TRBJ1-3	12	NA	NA	TGTGCCAGCAGCGACCGAGGAAACACCATATATTTT	CASSDRGNTIYF
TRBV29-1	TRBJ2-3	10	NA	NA	TGCAGCTTAGGGACAGATACGCAGTATTTT	CSLGTDTQYF
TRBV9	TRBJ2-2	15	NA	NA	TGTGCCAGCAGCGGACGGACGGCGAACACCGGGGAGCTGTTTTTT	CASSGRTANTGELFF
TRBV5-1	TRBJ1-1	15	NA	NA	TGCGCCAGCAGCTTGGGGGCCAGTCAAAACACTGAAGCTTTCTTT	CASSLGASQNTEAFF
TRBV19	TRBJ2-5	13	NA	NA	TGTGCCAGTAGTAGGTCCCCGGAAGAGACCCAGTACTTC	CASSRSPEETQYF
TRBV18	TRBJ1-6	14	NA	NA	TGTGCCAGCTCACAGGGCACAAGCTATTCACCCCTCCACTTT	CASSQGTSYSPLHF
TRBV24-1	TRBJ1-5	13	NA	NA	TGTGCCACCAGTGACAGGGACGCTCAGCCCCAGCATTTT	CATSDRDAQPQHF
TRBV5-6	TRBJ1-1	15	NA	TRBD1	TGTGCCAGCAGCCCTCGGGACAGGGATACTACTGAAGCTTTCTTT	CASSPRDRDTTEAFF
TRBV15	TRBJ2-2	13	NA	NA	TGTGCCACCAGCCCTTATACCACCGGGGAGCTGTTTTTT	CATSPYTTGELFF
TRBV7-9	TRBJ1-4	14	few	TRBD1	TGTGCCAGCAGATCAACAGGGGGTGGTGAAAAACTGTTTTTT	CASRSTGGGEKLFF
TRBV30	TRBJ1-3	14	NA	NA	TGTGCCTGGTCGACAGGTCTCTCTGGAAACACCATATATTTT	CAWSTGLSGNTIYF